The 9 T cell receptor beta chains listed next were all sequenced from one sample in a study of siplizumab effects on memory and regulatory T cells (dated by TCRdb to 2018 to 2020). The library was obtained by the immunoSEQ multiplex PCR assay. TCRdb's version of the immuneACCESS table is confined to in-frame rearrangements and falls short of the full clone set. An unresolved V gene accounts for under half of the shortfall where checked; the remainder is of unknown origin. The sample table contains 100,000 or so clones; only one count was recorded for 75% to 95% of them. Approximately 2.7% of the sample is taken by the ten largest. The sample comprised CD4+ T cells sorted from blood. Receptor source: a human donor in good health. Some clones in this sample may be carry-over from other donors' samples.

This sequence joins TRBV7-3 and TRBJ2-5; 11 nucleotides line up with TRBD2. This CDR3 is 15 amino acids long. The germline V gene has CDR1 SGHTA and CDR2 FQGTGA. J was trimmed by 1 base and V by 5 bases; bases with no gene match: 3. CDR3 amino acids: CASSRLAGTQETQYF. Written as DNA, the CDR3 is TGTGCCAGCAGCCGACTAGCGGGGACCCAAGAGACCCAGTACTTC.

The chain joins TRBV5-1 to TRBJ2-1; 7 bases line up with TRBD2. Germline CDR1 and CDR2: SGHRS and YFSETQ. This CDR3 contains 15 residues. V lost 0 bases and J lost 0; bases outside the gene matches: 0. DNA for the CDR3: TGCGCCAGCAGCTTGGGCGGGAGCTCCTACAATGAGCAGTTCTTC. This codes for CASSLGGSSYNEQFF.

This clone was observed a single time. This chain joins TRBV7-2 and TRBJ2-3; D tentatively fits TRBD1 or TRBD2 (6 bases each). The CDR3 sequence is 18 residues long. V was clipped by 4 bases and J by 0 bases, with 20 bases between them. Germline V lookup: CDR1 SGHTA, CDR2 FQGNSA. CDR3 loop: CASSSPRGTKTSTDTQYF. In DNA, the CDR3 is TGTGCCAGCAGCTCCCCCCGGGGGACAAAAACTAGCACAGATACGCAGTATTTT.

The V and J genes are TRBV10-3 and TRBJ2-7, with a tentative D call TRBD2 (6 bases). The CDR3 has 17 amino acids. V was cut by 5 bases and J by 0 bases, with 20 bases left in between. Germline CDR1 ENHRY, CDR2 SYGVKD. The chain's CDR3 is CAISQAPGPGSSYEQYF. As DNA, the CDR3 is TGTGCCATCAGTCAAGCGCCGGGACCCGGGAGCTCCTACGAGCAGTACTTC.

The chain uses TRBV7-2 and TRBJ2-2; D is uncertain. Trimming shortened V by 10 bases and J by 6 bases, and 24 bases separated the two germline ends. CDR1 and CDR2 (germline): SGHTA, FQGNSA. The CDR3 covers 16 residues. DNA of the CDR3: TGTGCCACCTCACCCTTCCGGACGGCATGGGCCGGGGAGCTGTTTTTT. It translates to CATSPFRTAWAGELFF.

CDR3 loop: CASSGYPGHRDNYGYTF. CDR3 nucleotide sequence: TGTGCCAGCAGCGGCTACCCCGGACACCGCGATAACTATGGCTACACCTTC. The chain carries TRBV28 and TRBJ1-2, with a possible D match to TRBD1 (5 bases). CDR1 and CDR2 (germline): MDHEN, SYDVKM. With 6 bases removed from V and 1 base from J, the gap between germline ends came to 21 bases. The CDR3 spans 17 residues.

The rearrangement joins TRBV7-9 to TRBJ1-1; D not certain. CDR1 and CDR2 from the germline V gene are SEHNR and FQNEAQ (reference sequence). The CDR3 has 14 residues. Trimming removed 6 bases from V and 0 bases from J, with 11 bases in between. CDR3 DNA: TGTGCCAGCAGGGCGACGGTAGTGAACACTGAAGCTTTCTTT. It codes for CASRATVVNTEAFF.

The chain has TRBV29-1 and TRBJ1-2; 7 bases agree with TRBD1. CDR1 is SQVTM and CDR2 is ANQGSEA in the germline V gene. Trimming took 7 bases from V and 4 from J; bases not matched to a gene: 15. This CDR3 comprises 15 residues. CDR3 loop: CSAPLGTAPFYGYTF. The CDR3 DNA reads as TGCAGCGCCCCCCTTGGGACAGCACCCTTCTATGGCTACACCTTC.

The chain joins TRBV19 to TRBJ2-6; D unclear. The CDR3 covers 16 residues. Germline CDR1 LNHDA, CDR2 SQIVND (reference sequence). The V gene lost 5 bases and the J gene lost 1 base, with 12 bases spanning the gap. The CDR3 is CASSLAWVSGANVLTF. For the CDR3, the DNA is TGTGCCAGTAGTCTGGCGTGGGTATCTGGGGCCAACGTCCTGACTTTC.